The rows below give T cell receptor beta chains drawn from one sample of a study of control samples from healthy donors and cancer patients. Assay: immunoSEQ multiplex PCR; the TCRdb copy retains only in-frame clones and omits some. Of around 80,000 clones in the sample, about 87% are singletons; the top ten hold about 18%. Sequenced material: blood. The receptors come from a man aged 45-65 years in good health. CDR3s include the opening cysteine and the closing phenylalanine or tryptophan. The D gene is left open where the match is weak. Clone size appears in some rows only: once, few, many, or a class for an expanded clone.

v_call	j_call	clone_size	d_call	cdr3_aa	cdr3_nt
TRBV5-1	TRBJ1-1	.	.	CASSLGRGPTEAFF	TGCGCCAGCAGCTTGGGTCGGGGGCCCACTGAAGCTTTCTTT
TRBV7-7	TRBJ2-1	.	TRBD2	CASSLTGGYNEQFF	TGTGCTAGCAGCTTAACGGGAGGGTACAATGAGCAGTTCTTC
TRBV10-3	TRBJ2-7	.	TRBD1	CAISRDRDNEQYF	TGTGCCATCAGCCGGGACAGGGATAACGAGCAGTACTTC
TRBV4-1	TRBJ2-3	.	.	CASSQGGAGGDTQYF	TGCGCCAGCAGCCAGGGGGGAGCGGGTGGGGATACGCAGTATTTT
TRBV4-3	TRBJ2-7	.	TRBD2	CASSQGRTSGGAYEQYF	TGCGCCAGCAGCCAAGGACGGACTAGCGGGGGTGCCTACGAGCAGTACTTC
TRBV7-2	TRBJ1-2	.	TRBD1	CASSLADRGHGYTF	TGTGCCAGCAGCTTAGCGGACAGGGGGCATGGCTACACCTTC
TRBV29-1	TRBJ1-2	.	.	CSVQTADYGYTF	TGCAGCGTTCAGACAGCTGACTATGGCTACACCTTC
TRBV15	TRBJ2-1	once	.	CATSREYTRPQFF	TGTGCCACCAGCAGGGAATACACGAGGCCGCAGTTCTTC
TRBV3-1/TRBV3-2	TRBJ1-5	few	.	CASSQDLNQPQHF	TGTGCCAGCAGCCAAGATCTAAATCAGCCCCAGCATTTT
TRBV30	TRBJ1-2	.	.	CAWREGQSGTGYTF	TGTGCCTGGAGAGAAGGACAGAGCGGAACCGGCTACACCTTC
TRBV6-5	TRBJ1-1	few	.	CASSSLSTVLNTEAFF	TGTGCCAGCAGTTCCCTCTCGACAGTCCTGAACACTGAAGCTTTCTTT
TRBV6-5	TRBJ1-4	.	.	CASSYSDFEKLFF	TGTGCCAGCAGTTACAGCGACTTTGAAAAACTGTTTTTT
TRBV7-2	TRBJ1-2	.	.	CASSFSFYGYTF	TGTGCCAGCAGCTTTTCCTTTTATGGCTACACCTTC
TRBV14	TRBJ1-1	.	TRBD1	CASTGQANTEAFF	TGTGCCAGCACGGGACAGGCGAACACTGAAGCTTTCTTT
TRBV9	TRBJ2-1	once	.	CASSTRGGTYNEQFF	TGTGCCAGCAGTACCCGCGGGGGCACCTACAATGAGCAGTTCTTC
TRBV19	TRBJ2-5	.	.	CASSIGWTINSKETQYF	TGTGCCAGTAGTATAGGGTGGACTATAAACTCTAAAGAGACCCAGTACTTC
TRBV5-1	TRBJ2-1	.	.	CASSLRQSSYNEQFF	TGCGCCAGCAGCTTGCGGCAGAGCTCCTACAATGAGCAGTTCTTC
TRBV7-3	TRBJ2-6	.	.	CASSLLPVTGANVLTF	TGTGCCAGCAGCTTACTCCCAGTGACTGGGGCCAACGTCCTGACTTTC
TRBV6-6	TRBJ1-6	.	.	CASSYSRGGEDSPLHF	TGTGCCAGCAGTTACTCCCGAGGGGGTGAAGATTCACCCCTCCACTTT
TRBV7-2	TRBJ1-1	.	.	CASEAQSNTEAFF	TGTGCCTCCGAAGCCCAATCGAACACTGAAGCTTTCTTT
TRBV29-1	TRBJ1-3	.	.	CSVAVSSGNTIYF	TGCAGCGTCGCAGTGAGCTCTGGAAACACCATATATTTT
TRBV5-4	TRBJ2-3	.	.	CASSSSAYTDTQYF	TGTGCCAGCAGTTCTAGCGCCTACACAGATACGCAGTATTTT
TRBV29-1	TRBJ1-1	.	.	CSVVWAPTEAFF	TGCAGCGTTGTTTGGGCCCCCACTGAAGCTTTCTTT
TRBV6-1	TRBJ1-5	once	.	CASSEGGVFNQPQHF	TGTGCCAGCAGTGAAGGAGGGGTCTTCAATCAGCCCCAGCATTTT
TRBV10-3	TRBJ1-1	.	TRBD1	CAISELGDSEAFF	TGTGCCATCAGTGAGTTGGGGGACAGTGAAGCTTTCTTT
TRBV6-2/TRBV6-3	TRBJ2-3	.	.	CASSPHNTQYF	TGTGCCAGCAGTCCACACAATACGCAGTATTTT
TRBV11-3	TRBJ2-1	.	TRBD2	CASSFSGRLEQFF	TGTGCCAGCAGCTTTAGCGGGAGACTTGAGCAGTTCTTC
TRBV27	TRBJ2-1	.	TRBD2	CASSLRVTSGGNEQFF	TGTGCCAGCAGTTTAAGGGTGACTAGCGGGGGCAATGAGCAGTTCTTC
TRBV5-1	TRBJ2-3	.	.	CASRPGTGISTDTQYF	TGCGCCAGCAGGCCCGGGACCGGAATCAGCACAGATACGCAGTATTTT
TRBV5-1	TRBJ1-2	.	.	CASSLSGGEGYGYTF	TGCGCCAGCAGCTTATCGGGGGGAGAAGGCTATGGCTACACCTTC
TRBV30	TRBJ1-5	.	.	CAWSGGSNQPQHF	TGTGCCTGGAGTGGGGGCAGCAATCAGCCCCAGCATTTT
TRBV29-1	TRBJ2-1	.	.	CSGQDYTNEQFF	TGCAGCGGGCAGGACTACACCAATGAGCAGTTCTTC
TRBV30	TRBJ1-5	.	.	CAWSSPRELVRSNQPQHF	TGTGCCTGGAGTTCCCCCAGGGAGTTGGTTCGTAGCAATCAGCCCCAGCATTTT
TRBV4-1	TRBJ1-3	.	.	CASSQEGHRISGNTIYF	TGCGCCAGCAGCCAGGAGGGACATCGAATTTCTGGAAACACCATATATTTT